A single sample gave rise to the 14 T cell receptor beta chains below, sequenced in a study of cytomegalovirus exposure and HLA in healthy donors (dated by TCRdb to about 2017). Libraries were made using the immunoSEQ multiplex PCR assay. The multiplex PCR relied on a mix of 60 forward primers for TCR Vbeta segments and 13 reverse primers for TCR Jbeta segments. Drawn from immuneACCESS, this table holds only the in-frame rearrangements with V and J called that TCRdb kept. Clones are partly lost; checked studies trace under half to an unresolved V gene and leave the rest unexplained. The sample table holds 130,000 to 150,000 clones, of which roughly four fifths were seen once. The ten largest clones add up to about 10% of the sample. Sequenced sample: PBMCs. Source of these receptors: a woman in her fifties or sixties in good health and CMV-seropositive.

The genes are TRBV4-2 and TRBJ2-5, with a weak D call TRBD2 (6 bases). TRBJ2-7 matches the DNA end more closely, so the J call is doubtful. The germline CDR1 and CDR2 sequences are LGHNA and YNFKEQ. This CDR3 comprises 15 residues. CDR3 loop: CASSPAGPTPYEQYF. As DNA, the CDR3 is TGTGCCAGCAGCCCGGCGGGGCCGACGCCCTACGAGCAGTACTTC.

This chain connects TRBV7-3 to TRBJ2-7; 13 nucleotides match TRBD2. There are 15 residues in the CDR3. Germline V gene sequence: CDR1 SGHTA, CDR2 FQGTGA. V lost 5 bases to trimming and J lost 2 bases; unmatched junction nucleotides: 3. CDR3 bases: TGTGCCAGCAGCCTGGGACTAGCGGGGCCCTACGAGCAGTACTTC. Its translation: CASSLGLAGPYEQYF.

The V gene is TRBV27, the J gene TRBJ2-1, with D possibly matching TRBD1 (6 bases). Trimming shortened V by 6 bases and J by 14 bases, and 17 bases separated the two germline ends. CDR1 is MNHEY and CDR2 is SMNVEV in the germline V gene (reference sequence). This CDR3 has 12 amino acids. CDR3 region: CASRKPQGPEFF. In DNA, the CDR3 is TGTGCCAGCAGGAAACCACAGGGACCCGAGTTCTTC.

To note about this clone: Other DNA variants within this sample encode the same CDR3. The V and J genes are TRBV7-2 and TRBJ2-5, with TRBD2 matching 10 bases. The CDR3 covers 14 residues. J gave up 3 bases and V 3 bases, and 1 base lay outside the gene matches. From germline, CDR1 is SGHTA and CDR2 FQGNSA. The CDR3 sequence is CASSFTSGEETQYF. For the CDR3, the DNA is TGTGCCAGCAGCTTTACTAGCGGGGAAGAGACCCAGTACTTC.

The chain couples TRBV7-9 to TRBJ2-7; 15 bases are shared with TRBD2. V trimming: 5 bases; J trimming: 4 bases; junction bases outside the gene matches: 6. There are 16 residues in the CDR3. CDR1 SEHNR and CDR2 FQNEAQ come from the germline V gene (reference sequence). For the CDR3, the DNA is TGTGCCAGCAGCCCATGGACTAGCGGGGGGGATTACGAGCAGTACTTC. Translated, it gives CASSPWTSGGDYEQYF. Full variable domain (outside the CDR3, taken from reference TRBV7-9 and TRBJ2-7): DTGVSQNPRHKITKRGQNVTFRCDPISEHNRLYWYRQTLGQGPEFLTYFQNEAQLEKSRLLSDRFSAERPKGSFSTLEIQRTEQGDSAMYLCASSPWTSGGDYEQYFGPGTRLTVT.

This clone was picked up a small number of times. This chain connects TRBV7-3 to TRBJ2-2, with TRBD2 matching over 9 bases. This CDR3 comprises 14 residues. V dropped 5 bases and J dropped 6; count of bases not matched to a gene: 4. Per the germline V gene, CDR1 is SGHTA and CDR2 is FQGTGA. The CDR3 coding sequence is TGTGCCAGCAGCCCTAGCGGGGCGGCCGGGGAGCTGTTTTTT. As protein: CASSPSGAAGELFF.

The chain is built from TRBV7-9 and TRBJ1-2; 7 bases map to TRBD1. J gave up 6 bases and V 1 base, and 14 bases lay outside the gene matches. The CDR3 spans 17 residues. Per the germline V gene, CDR1 is SEHNR and CDR2 is FQNEAQ (reference sequence). CDR3 in DNA: TGTGCCAGCAGCTTAGATTCGGGGACAGAAGTCCATCATGGCTACACCTTC. Translation gives CASSLDSGTEVHHGYTF.

J is TRBJ1-1 and V is TRBV27; weak D call: TRBD1 (5 bases). The CDR3 spans 13 residues. Trimming cost V 3 bases and J 5 bases, with 10 bases left between them. CDR1 is MNHEY and CDR2 is SMNVEV in the germline V gene (reference sequence). The CDR3 here is CASSFRGGTEAFF. The CDR3, as DNA: TGTGCCAGCAGTTTCCGGGGGGGTACTGAAGCTTTCTTT.

This chain uses TRBV7-6 with TRBJ1-1, with TRBD1 as a possible D gene (5 bases). From germline, CDR1 is SGHVS and CDR2 FNYEAQ. There are 14 residues in the CDR3. The V gene lost 2 bases and the J gene lost 5 bases, with 12 bases spanning the gap. The CDR3 sequence: CASSLRDRGTEAFF. DNA for the CDR3: TGTGCCAGCAGCTTACGGGATCGGGGGACTGAAGCTTTCTTT.

The chain couples TRBV6-1 to TRBJ1-1; TRBD1 aligns across 9 bases. J was trimmed by 4 bases and V by 8 bases; bases with no gene match: 2. CDR1 MNHNS and CDR2 SASEGT come from the germline V gene. The CDR3 runs 12 residues. The CDR3 DNA sequence: TGTGCCAGCTGGGACAGGGCCACTGAAGCTTTCTTT. It specifies CASWDRATEAFF.

The table lists this clone with a count of one. The rearrangement uses TRBV19 and TRBJ2-1, with TRBD1 matching over 10 bases. V lost 6 bases and J lost 3; bases outside the gene matches: 5. CDR1 and CDR2 from the germline V gene are LNHDA and SQIVND (reference sequence). CDR3 length equals 15 residues. The CDR3 here is CASRKDRGYYNEQFF. The CDR3 region has the DNA TGTGCCAGTAGGAAGGACAGGGGGTACTACAATGAGCAGTTCTTC.

This clone was observed a few times. For the CDR3, the DNA is TGTGCCAGCAGCCGCAGCGTGAACACTGAAGCTTTCTTT. Its translation is CASSRSVNTEAFF. V is TRBV11-2 and J is TRBJ1-1; D remains ambiguous. This CDR3 spans 13 amino acids. Germline-derived CDR1 and CDR2 are SGHAT and FQNNGV. V shed 5 bases and J shed 0 bases, with 7 bases lying between them.

The chain joins TRBV29-1 to TRBJ2-7, with a weak D call TRBD1 (7 bases). Trimming stripped 4 bases from V and 4 bases from J, with 17 bases between. This CDR3 contains 14 residues. The V gene's germline CDR1 is SQVTM and CDR2 ANQGSEA. Here the CDR3 DNA reads TGCAGCGTTGCGGTGACAGGGACTGTTTACGAGCAGTACTTC. This codes for CSVAVTGTVYEQYF.

The chain employs TRBV19 and TRBJ2-6; 14 bases align to TRBD2. The germline gives CDR1 LNHDA, CDR2 SQIVND (reference sequence). The length of the CDR3 is 19 residues. V lost 6 bases to trimming and J lost 2 bases; unmatched junction nucleotides: 9. The CDR3 bases are TGTGCCAGTAGCCTCCCCGGACTAGCGGGGGGCGCTGGGGCCAACGTCCTGACTTTC. Its protein is CASSLPGLAGGAGANVLTF.